This T cell receptor (beta chain) was sequenced for a study of early T cells in non-severe SARS-CoV-2 infection. TCRdb re-derived calls from the 5' RACE reads in MiXCR, one entry per CDR3 protein. The table has under 85,000 distinct CDR3 sequences, 8.5% to 10% seen once; the top ten hold 4.5% to 6.5%. This clonotype was counted many times. The receptor was isolated from an adult who was a healthcare worker with PCR-confirmed SARS-CoV-2 infection or an uninfected control (not recorded which). Sequenced material: whole blood.

CDR3 DNA sequence: TGCAGTGCGCACACAGCGGGATGGGACATTCAGTACTTC. As protein: CSAHTAGWDIQYF. The chain couples TRBV20-1 to TRBJ2-4; 7 positions agree with TRBD2. The CDR3 covers 13 residues. V lost 6 bases to trimming and J lost 8 bases; unmatched junction nucleotides: 10. Looked up from germline, CDR1 is DFQATT and CDR2 is SNEGSKA (reference sequence).